This section outlines one T cell receptor (beta chain) sequence together with its context. TCRdb's copy holds only in-frame clones and misses some; the assay was immunoSEQ multiplex PCR. The sample has some 31,000 clones; around 87% are singletons. This specimen comes from a study of blood T cell repertoires in COVID-19. Study context: Sources were T cells, B-cell-depleted T cells, or PBMCs; the material itself was cDNA or gDNA.

CDR3 size: 15 residues. Germline V gene lookup returns CDR1 MNHEY and CDR2 SMNVEV (reference sequence). V lost 6 bases, J lost 2 bases, and 8 bases stayed unmatched. This TCR was recovered from a human donor in a cohort sampled during active COVID-19. The donor label of this sample is uncertain. V and J are TRBV27 and TRBJ2-7, with 9 nucleotides matching TRBD2. The sequencing sample was made of peripheral blood. The CDR3 DNA reads TGTGCCAGCAGCCCTCGGGCTAGCGGGACCTACGAGCAGTACTTC. Translation: CASSPRASGTYEQYF.